This T cell receptor (beta chain) was captured by sequencing in a study of identical twins. V shed 1 base, J shed 6 bases, and the junction held 8 bases outside the gene matches. CDR1 and CDR2 from the germline V gene are DFQATT and SNEGSKA (reference sequence). The CDR3 contains 15 residues. This clonotype was seen ten or more times. In TCRdb, the 5' RACE reads were re-called with MiXCR into one record per CDR3 protein. The repertoire holds some 600,000 distinct CDR3 sequences, just over 7% seen once, with around 1.6% in the top ten. The same sample was also studied in work on yellow fever vaccine responses in identical twins.

The chain carries TRBV20-1 and TRBJ2-3, with 9 bases fitting TRBD2. The sequencing input was PBMCs. This receptor was obtained from a woman aged 18-29 years in good health. This chain's CDR3 is CSARGLAGSVDTQYF. CDR3 sequence (DNA): TGCAGTGCTAGAGGGCTAGCGGGGTCCGTGGATACGCAGTATTTT.